This TCR beta chain was obtained from a study of shared clonotypes between healthy human individuals. Study overall: CD4 naive and memory got three plates each, CD8 naive two, CD8 memory one.

Profiling relied on immunoSEQ multiplex PCR, and the TCRdb table lists in-frame clones only, not all of them. The profile shows more than 2,000,000 clones, more than 90% of them singletons. The CDR3 loop spans 17 amino acids. The junction had 2 bases not matched to a gene; V was cut back by 0 bases and J by 0 bases. Germline CDR1 and CDR2: SEHNR and FQNEAQ (reference sequence). Sequences were obtained from naive CD4+ T cells sorted from blood. The subset denotes: CD45RA+ positively selected. This sequence joins TRBV7-9 and TRBJ2-2; 9 nucleotides agree with TRBD1. The sequence was obtained from a man aged 18 to 29 in good health. CDR3 protein: CASSLARQGANTGELFF. In DNA form, the CDR3 reads TGTGCCAGCAGCTTAGCAAGACAGGGGGCGAACACCGGGGAGCTGTTTTTT.